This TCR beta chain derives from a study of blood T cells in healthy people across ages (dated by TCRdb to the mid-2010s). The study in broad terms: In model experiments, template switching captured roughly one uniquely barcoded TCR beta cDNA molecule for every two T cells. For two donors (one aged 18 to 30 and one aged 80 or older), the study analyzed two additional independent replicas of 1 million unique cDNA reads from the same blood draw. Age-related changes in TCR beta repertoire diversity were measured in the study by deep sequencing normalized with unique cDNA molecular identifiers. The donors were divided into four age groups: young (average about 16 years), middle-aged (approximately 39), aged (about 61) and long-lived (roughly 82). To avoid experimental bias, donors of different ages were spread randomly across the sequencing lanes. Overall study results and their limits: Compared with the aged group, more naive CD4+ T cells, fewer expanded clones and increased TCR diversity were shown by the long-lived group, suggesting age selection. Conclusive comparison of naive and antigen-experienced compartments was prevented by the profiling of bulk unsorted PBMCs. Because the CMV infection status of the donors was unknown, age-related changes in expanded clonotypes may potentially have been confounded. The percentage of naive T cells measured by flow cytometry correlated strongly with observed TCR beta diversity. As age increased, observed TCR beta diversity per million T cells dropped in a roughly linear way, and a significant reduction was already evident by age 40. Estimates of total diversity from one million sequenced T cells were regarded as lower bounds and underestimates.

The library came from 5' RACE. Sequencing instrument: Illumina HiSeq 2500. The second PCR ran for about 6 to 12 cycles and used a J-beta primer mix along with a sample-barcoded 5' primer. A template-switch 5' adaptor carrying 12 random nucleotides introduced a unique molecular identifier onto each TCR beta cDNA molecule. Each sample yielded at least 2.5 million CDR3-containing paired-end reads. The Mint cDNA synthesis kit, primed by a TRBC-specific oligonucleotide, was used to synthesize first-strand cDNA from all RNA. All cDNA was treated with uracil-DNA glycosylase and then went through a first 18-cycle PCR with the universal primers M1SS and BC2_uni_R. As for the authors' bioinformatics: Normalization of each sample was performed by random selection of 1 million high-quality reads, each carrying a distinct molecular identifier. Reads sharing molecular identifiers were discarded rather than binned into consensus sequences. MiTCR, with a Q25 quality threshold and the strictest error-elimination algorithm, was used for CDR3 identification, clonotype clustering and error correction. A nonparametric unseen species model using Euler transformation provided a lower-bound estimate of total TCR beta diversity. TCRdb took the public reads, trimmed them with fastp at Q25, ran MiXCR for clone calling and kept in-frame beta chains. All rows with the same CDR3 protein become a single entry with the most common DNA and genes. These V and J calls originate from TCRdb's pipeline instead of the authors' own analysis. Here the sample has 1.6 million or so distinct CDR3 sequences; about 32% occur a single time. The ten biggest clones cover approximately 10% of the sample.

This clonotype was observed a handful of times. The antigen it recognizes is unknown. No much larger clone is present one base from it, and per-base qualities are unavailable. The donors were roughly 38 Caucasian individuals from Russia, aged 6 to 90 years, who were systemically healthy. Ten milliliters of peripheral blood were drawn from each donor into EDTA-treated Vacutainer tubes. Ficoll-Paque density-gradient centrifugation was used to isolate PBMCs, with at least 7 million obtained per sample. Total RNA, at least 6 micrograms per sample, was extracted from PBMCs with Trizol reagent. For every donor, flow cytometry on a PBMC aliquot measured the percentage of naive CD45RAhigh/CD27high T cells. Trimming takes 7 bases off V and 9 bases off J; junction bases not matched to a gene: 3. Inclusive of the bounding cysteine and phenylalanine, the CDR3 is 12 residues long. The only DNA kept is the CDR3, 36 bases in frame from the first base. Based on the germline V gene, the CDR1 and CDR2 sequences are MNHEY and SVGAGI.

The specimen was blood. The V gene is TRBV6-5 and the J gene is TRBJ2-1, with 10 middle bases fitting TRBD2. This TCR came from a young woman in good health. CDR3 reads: CASKERGGEQFF. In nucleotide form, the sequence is TGTGCCAGCAAGGAGCGGGGGGGTGAGCAGTTCTTC.